The 9 T cell receptor beta chains presented below share a single source sample, sequenced in a study of blood T cell repertoires in COVID-19. TCRdb keeps only in-frame clones here, not all; method: immunoSEQ multiplex PCR. The table lists 90,000 to 150,000 clones, about 85% of them singletons. The sample consisted of peripheral blood. Every receptor here comes from a man aged 80 or over with acute or convalescent COVID-19.

The chain uses TRBV28 and TRBJ2-1, with 10 positions matching TRBD2. CDR3 size: 16 residues. The junction had 12 bases not matched to a gene; V was cut back by 6 bases and J by 7 bases. Germline V gene data show CDR1 as MDHEN and CDR2 as SYDVKM. The CDR3 protein is CASSPLGLAGANEQFF. CDR3 DNA sequence: TGTGCCAGCAGCCCTTTAGGGCTAGCGGGAGCTAATGAGCAGTTCTTC.

About this clone: Other DNA sequences within the sample encode an identical CDR3. This rearrangement joins TRBV5-1 to TRBJ2-5, with D possibly TRBD2 on 5 matching bases. The germline V and J ends were trimmed by 0 bases and 4 bases, with 10 bases remaining between them. Germline assignment: CDR1 SGHRS and CDR2 YFSETQ. The CDR3 consists of 14 residues. Here the CDR3 DNA reads TGCGCCAGCAGCTTGGATTCACGGGGAGAGACCCAGTACTTC. Its protein product is CASSLDSRGETQYF.

This chain's CDR3 is CSATIGGAREQYF. The CDR3 nucleotides read TGCAGCGCCACCATAGGTGGGGCACGGGAGCAGTACTTC. V gene TRBV29-1 combines with J gene TRBJ2-7; tentative D call: TRBD1 (5 bases). The germline V gene has CDR1 SQVTM and CDR2 ANQGSEA. The V end lost 7 bases, the J end lost 7 bases, and 20 bases lay between the germline ends. The CDR3 spans 13 residues.

This clone was counted once. The chain is built from TRBV28 and TRBJ2-7; 8 positions match TRBD2. The germline V gene encodes CDR1 MDHEN and CDR2 SYDVKM. The CDR3 spans 14 residues. V gave up 6 bases and J gave up 6 bases; unmatched junction bases: 10. In nucleotides, the CDR3 is TGTGCCAGCAGGGGGACGGGAGGGCCGAGCGAGCAGTACTTC. This gives the protein CASRGTGGPSEQYF.

This sequence joins TRBV13 and TRBJ1-2; 7 nucleotides align to TRBD1. This CDR3 is 13 amino acids long. V trimming: 1 base; J trimming: 4 bases; junction bases outside the gene matches: 0. CDR1 PRHDT and CDR2 FYEKMQ come from the germline V gene (reference sequence). Here the CDR3 reads CASSLAGGYGYTF. CDR3 coding DNA: TGTGCCAGCAGCTTAGCAGGGGGCTATGGCTACACCTTC.

The rearrangement links TRBV4-3 to TRBJ1-2; D is ambiguous. Germline assignment: CDR1 LGHNA and CDR2 YSLEER. The CDR3 totals 15 residues. V lost 0 bases to trimming and J lost 6 bases, with 14 bases between them. The DNA for the CDR3 is TGCGCCAGCAGCCAAGAAGGCGCGGGTAATCATGGCTACACCTTC. Amino acid sequence: CASSQEGAGNHGYTF.

J is TRBJ1-1 and V is TRBV12-3 or TRBV12-4, with D hard to call. V was shortened by 7 bases and J by 0 bases, with 9 bases between the two germline ends. The CDR3 is made up of 13 amino acids. CDR3: CASISSVNTEAFF. The CDR3 DNA reads TGTGCCAGCATAAGCAGCGTGAACACTGAAGCTTTCTTT.

The rearrangement uses TRBV27 and TRBJ1-6, with 7 positions matching TRBD1. V trimming: 0 bases; J trimming: 7 bases; junction bases outside the gene matches: 9. CDR3 length equals 17 residues. Germline CDR1 reads MNHEY; CDR2 reads SMNVEV (reference sequence). In DNA form, the CDR3 reads TGTGCCAGCAGTTTATCTGGGGACAGTGGATCAAATTCACCCCTCCACTTT. This gives the protein CASSLSGDSGSNSPLHF.

The chain recombines TRBV30 with TRBJ2-2; a possible D gene is TRBD1 (7 bases). The germline V gene encodes CDR1 GTSNPN and CDR2 SVGIG (reference sequence). The CDR3 spans 14 residues. V dropped 2 bases and J dropped 4 bases, with 11 bases sitting between them. CDR3 nucleotides: TGTGCCTGGAGTCGGCAGGGGGGCACCGGGGAGCTGTTTTTT. Translating gives CAWSRQGGTGELFF.